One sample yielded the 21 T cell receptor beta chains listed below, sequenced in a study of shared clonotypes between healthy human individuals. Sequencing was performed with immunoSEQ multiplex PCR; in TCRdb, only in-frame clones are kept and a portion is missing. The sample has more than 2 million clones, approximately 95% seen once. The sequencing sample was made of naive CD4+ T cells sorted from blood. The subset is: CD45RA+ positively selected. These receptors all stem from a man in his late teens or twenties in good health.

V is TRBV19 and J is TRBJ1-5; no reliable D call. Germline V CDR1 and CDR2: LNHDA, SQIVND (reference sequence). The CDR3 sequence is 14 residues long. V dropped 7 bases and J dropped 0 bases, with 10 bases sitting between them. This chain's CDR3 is CASTSLDSNQPQHF. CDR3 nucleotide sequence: TGTGCCAGTACCTCCTTGGATAGCAATCAGCCCCAGCATTTT.

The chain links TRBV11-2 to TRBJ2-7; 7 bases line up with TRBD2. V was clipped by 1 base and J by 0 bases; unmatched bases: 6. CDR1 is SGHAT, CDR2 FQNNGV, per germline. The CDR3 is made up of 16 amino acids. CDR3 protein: CASSLAEAGFSYEQYF. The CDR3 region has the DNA TGTGCCAGCAGCTTAGCAGAAGCGGGATTCTCCTACGAGCAGTACTTC.

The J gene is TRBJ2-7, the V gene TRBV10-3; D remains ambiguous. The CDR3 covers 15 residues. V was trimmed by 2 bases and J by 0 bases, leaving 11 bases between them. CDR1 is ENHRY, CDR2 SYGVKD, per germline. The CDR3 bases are TGTGCCATCAGTGAGGCCGCCGGAAGCTCCTACGAGCAGTACTTC. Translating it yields CAISEAAGSSYEQYF.

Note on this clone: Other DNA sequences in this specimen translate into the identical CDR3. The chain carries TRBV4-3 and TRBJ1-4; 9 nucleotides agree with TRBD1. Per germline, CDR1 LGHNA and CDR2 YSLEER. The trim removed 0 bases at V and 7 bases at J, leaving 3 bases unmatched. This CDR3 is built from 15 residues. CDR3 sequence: CASSQEGQGGEKLFF. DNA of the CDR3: TGCGCCAGCAGCCAAGAGGGACAGGGCGGTGAAAAACTGTTTTTT.

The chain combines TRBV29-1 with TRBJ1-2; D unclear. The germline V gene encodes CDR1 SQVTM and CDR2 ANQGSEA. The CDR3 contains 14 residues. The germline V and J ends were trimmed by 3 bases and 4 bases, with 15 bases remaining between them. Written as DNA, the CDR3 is TGCAGCGTTGAGGGTCAGCGGCGTGCCTATGGCTACACCTTC. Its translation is CSVEGQRRAYGYTF.

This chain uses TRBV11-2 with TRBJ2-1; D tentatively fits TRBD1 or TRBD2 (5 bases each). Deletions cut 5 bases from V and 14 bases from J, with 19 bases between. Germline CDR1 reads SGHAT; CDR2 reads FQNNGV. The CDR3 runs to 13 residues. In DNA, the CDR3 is TGTGCCAGCAGCCCGGGACCAAAAGCGGATGAGTTCTTC. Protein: CASSPGPKADEFF.

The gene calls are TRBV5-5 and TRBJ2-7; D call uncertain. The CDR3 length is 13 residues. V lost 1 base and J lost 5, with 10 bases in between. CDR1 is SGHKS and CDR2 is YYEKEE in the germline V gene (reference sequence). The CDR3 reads CASSLSHIHEQYF. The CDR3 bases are TGTGCCAGCAGCTTGTCCCATATCCACGAGCAGTACTTC. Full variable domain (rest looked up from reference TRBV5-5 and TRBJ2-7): DAGVTQSPTHLIKTRGQQVTLRCSPISGHKSVSWYQQVLGQGPQFIFQYYEKEERGRGNFPDRFSARQFPNYSSELNVNALLLGDSALYLCASSLSHIHEQYFGPGTRLTVT.

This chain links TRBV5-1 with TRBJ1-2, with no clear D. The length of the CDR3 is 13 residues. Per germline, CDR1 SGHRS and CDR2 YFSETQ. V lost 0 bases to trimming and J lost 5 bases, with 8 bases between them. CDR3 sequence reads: CASSLEIGYGYTF. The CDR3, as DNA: TGCGCCAGCAGCTTGGAGATCGGATATGGCTACACCTTC.

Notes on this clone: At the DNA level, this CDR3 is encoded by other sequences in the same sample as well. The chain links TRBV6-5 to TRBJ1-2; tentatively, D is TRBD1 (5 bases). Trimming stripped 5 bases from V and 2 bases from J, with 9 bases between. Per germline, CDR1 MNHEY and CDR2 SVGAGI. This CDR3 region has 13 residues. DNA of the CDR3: TGTGCCAGCAGTCCGGGACGGAACTATGGCTACACCTTC. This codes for CASSPGRNYGYTF.

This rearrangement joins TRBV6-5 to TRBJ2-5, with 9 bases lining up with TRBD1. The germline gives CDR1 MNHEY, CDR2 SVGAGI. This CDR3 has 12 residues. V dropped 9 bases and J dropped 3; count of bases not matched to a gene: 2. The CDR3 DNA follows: TGTGCCAGTCGGACAGGGGAAGAGACCCAGTACTTC. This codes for CASRTGEETQYF.

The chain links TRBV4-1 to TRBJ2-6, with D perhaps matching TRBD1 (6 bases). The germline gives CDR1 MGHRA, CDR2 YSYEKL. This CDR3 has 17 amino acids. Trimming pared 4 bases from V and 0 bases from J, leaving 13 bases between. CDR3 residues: CASSRTVSFSGANVLTF. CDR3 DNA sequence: TGCGCCAGCAGCCGGACAGTTTCGTTCTCTGGGGCCAACGTCCTGACTTTC.

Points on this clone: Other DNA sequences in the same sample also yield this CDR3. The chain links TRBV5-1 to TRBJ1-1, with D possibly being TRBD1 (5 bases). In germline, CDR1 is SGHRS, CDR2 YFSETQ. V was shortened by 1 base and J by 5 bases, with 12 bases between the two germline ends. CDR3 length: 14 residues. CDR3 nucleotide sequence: TGCGCCAGCAGCTTGCTAGGGGCCGGTACTGAAGCTTTCTTT. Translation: CASSLLGAGTEAFF.

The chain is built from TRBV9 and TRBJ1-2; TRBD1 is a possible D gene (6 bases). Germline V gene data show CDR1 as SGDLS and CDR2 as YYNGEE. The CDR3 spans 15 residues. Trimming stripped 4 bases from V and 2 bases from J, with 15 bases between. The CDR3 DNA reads TGTGCCAGCAGCCCTGGGACAACGTCCAACTATGGCTACACCTTC. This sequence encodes CASSPGTTSNYGYTF.

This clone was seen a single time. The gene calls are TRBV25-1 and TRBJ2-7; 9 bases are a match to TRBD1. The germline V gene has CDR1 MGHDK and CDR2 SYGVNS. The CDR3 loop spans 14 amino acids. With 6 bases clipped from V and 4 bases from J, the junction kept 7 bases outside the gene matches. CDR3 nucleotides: TGTGCCAGCAGCGGGCCGGGACAGGGATACGAGCAGTACTTC. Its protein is CASSGPGQGYEQYF.

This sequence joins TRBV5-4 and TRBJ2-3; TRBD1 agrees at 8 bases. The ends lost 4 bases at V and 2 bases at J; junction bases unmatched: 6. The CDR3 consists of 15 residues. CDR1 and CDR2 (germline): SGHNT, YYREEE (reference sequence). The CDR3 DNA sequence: TGTGCCAGCAGCAAACCGGGACAGGTCACAGATACGCAGTATTTT. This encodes CASSKPGQVTDTQYF.

This CDR3 reads CASSSGGPSYNEQFF. The DNA for the CDR3 is TGTGCCAGCAGCTCCGGGGGCCCCTCCTACAATGAGCAGTTCTTC. The V call is TRBV6-5, the J call TRBJ2-1; D tentatively fits TRBD1 or TRBD2 (6 bases each). CDR1 and CDR2 (germline): MNHEY, SVGAGI. This CDR3 spans 15 amino acids. The germline V and J ends were trimmed by 6 bases and 0 bases, with 12 bases remaining between them.

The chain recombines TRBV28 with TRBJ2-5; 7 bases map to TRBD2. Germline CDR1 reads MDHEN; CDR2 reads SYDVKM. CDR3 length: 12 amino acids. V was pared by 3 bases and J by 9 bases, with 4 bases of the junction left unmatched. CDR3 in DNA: TGTGCCAGCAGTTTTATTGGGAGGGCCCAGTACTTC. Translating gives CASSFIGRAQYF.

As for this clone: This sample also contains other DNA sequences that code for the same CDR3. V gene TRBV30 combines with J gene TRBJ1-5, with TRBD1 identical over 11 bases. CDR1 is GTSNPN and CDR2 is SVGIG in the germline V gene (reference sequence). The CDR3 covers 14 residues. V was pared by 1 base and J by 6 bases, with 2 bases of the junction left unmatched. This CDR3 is CAWSAGTGGQPQHF. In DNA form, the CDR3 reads TGTGCCTGGAGTGCCGGGACAGGGGGTCAGCCCCAGCATTTT.

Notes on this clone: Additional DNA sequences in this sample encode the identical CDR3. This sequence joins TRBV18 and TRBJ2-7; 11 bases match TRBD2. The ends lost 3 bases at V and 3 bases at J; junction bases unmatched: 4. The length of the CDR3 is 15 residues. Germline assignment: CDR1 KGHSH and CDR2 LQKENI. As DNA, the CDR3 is TGTGCCAGCTCACCTTCCACTAGCGGGAGCTACGAGCAGTACTTC. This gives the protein CASSPSTSGSYEQYF.

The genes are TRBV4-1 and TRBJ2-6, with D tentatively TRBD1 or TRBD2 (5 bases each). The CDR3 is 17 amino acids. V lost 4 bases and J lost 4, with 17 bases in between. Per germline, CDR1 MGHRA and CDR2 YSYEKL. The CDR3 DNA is TGCGCCAGCAGCCCCATTTCCGGGACCTGGGGGGCCAACGTCCTGACTTTC. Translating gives CASSPISGTWGANVLTF.

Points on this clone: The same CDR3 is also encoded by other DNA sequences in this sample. Here the CDR3 DNA reads TGTGCCAGCAGCTTAGTGGTCACCGCAACTAATGAAAAACTGTTTTTT. Translating gives CASSLVVTATNEKLFF. This chain connects TRBV7-9 to TRBJ1-4; no clear D. With 1 base removed from V and 0 bases from J, the gap between germline ends came to 9 bases. Germline V gene lookup returns CDR1 SEHNR and CDR2 FQNEAQ (reference sequence). The CDR3 extends over 16 amino acids.